These T cell receptor beta chains were read from a single sample in a study of blood T cells in healthy people across ages. TCRdb processed the 5' RACE reads anew with MiXCR; each CDR3 protein has one entry. The sample includes roughly 1,800,000 distinct CDR3 sequences, around half seen only once; the top ten take approximately 2%. The sequencing input was blood. These receptor sequences come from a woman in her 40s in good health. Each CDR3 is given with its conserved first and last residue. Fields, in order: clone size, V gene, D gene, J gene, CDR3 DNA, CDR3 protein. The D gene is left open where the match is weak. Rows may omit the clone size; those that give it use once, few, many or a size class.

abundance: .; v_gene: TRBV20-1; d_gene: TRBD2; j_gene: TRBJ2-7; CDR3nt: TGCAGTGCTAGAATCAGTAGCGGGGATGTCCTTAGCTCCTACGAGCAGTACTTC; CDR3aa: CSARISSGDVLSSYEQYF
abundance: once; v_gene: TRBV20-1; d_gene: TRBD1; j_gene: TRBJ1-4; CDR3nt: TGCAGTGTCAGGGGGCCGGCCAATAATGAAAAACTGTTTTTT; CDR3aa: CSVRGPANNEKLFF
abundance: few; v_gene: TRBV15; d_gene: TRBD1; j_gene: TRBJ1-5; CDR3nt: TGTGCCACCAGCAGAGGTGGGACAGGGGGCAATCAGCCCCAGCATTTT; CDR3aa: CATSRGGTGGNQPQHF
abundance: few; v_gene: TRBV11-2; d_gene: .; j_gene: TRBJ2-3; CDR3nt: TGTGCCAGCAGCTTCGATGATACGCAGTATTTT; CDR3aa: CASSFDDTQYF
abundance: .; v_gene: TRBV5-1; d_gene: .; j_gene: TRBJ2-4; CDR3nt: TGCGCCAGCAGCTCGGTTGTCGGTGAGGATCAGTACTTC; CDR3aa: CASSSVVGEDQYF
abundance: few; v_gene: TRBV12-3/TRBV12-4; d_gene: TRBD1; j_gene: TRBJ2-7; CDR3nt: TGTGCCAGCACCACGGGACAGGGCTACGAGCAGTACTTC; CDR3aa: CASTTGQGYEQYF
abundance: .; v_gene: TRBV7-8; d_gene: .; j_gene: TRBJ1-5; CDR3nt: TGTGCCAGCAGCTTAGCGGGCAACCTATGGGGTCAGCCCCAGCATTTT; CDR3aa: CASSLAGNLWGQPQHF
abundance: once; v_gene: TRBV10-2; d_gene: TRBD2; j_gene: TRBJ2-5; CDR3nt: TGCGCCAGCAGTCTTAGCGGGGGGAACCGGGATGAGCAGTACTTC; CDR3aa: CASSLSGGNRDEQYF
abundance: .; v_gene: TRBV9; d_gene: .; j_gene: TRBJ1-1; CDR3nt: TGTGCCAGCAGCGTAGGTAAGGGGCGCACTGAAGCTTTCTTT; CDR3aa: CASSVGKGRTEAFF
abundance: few; v_gene: TRBV12-3/TRBV12-4; d_gene: TRBD2; j_gene: TRBJ2-5; CDR3nt: TGTGCCAGCAGTCCGAGGTGGGGGGGAGGAGAGACCCAGTACTTC; CDR3aa: CASSPRWGGGETQYF
abundance: .; v_gene: TRBV14; d_gene: .; j_gene: TRBJ2-1; CDR3nt: TGTGCCAGCAGCCAAGAGCACAGGGGAGGTGGTGAGCAGTTCTTC; CDR3aa: CASSQEHRGGGEQFF
abundance: .; v_gene: TRBV6-4; d_gene: TRBD1; j_gene: TRBJ2-1; CDR3nt: TGTGCCAGCAGTGCGAGACAGGGGGCTGCTTTCAATGAGCAGTTCTTC; CDR3aa: CASSARQGAAFNEQFF
abundance: many; v_gene: TRBV5-1; d_gene: .; j_gene: TRBJ2-3; CDR3nt: TGCGCCAGCAGCTTGGTCGTCCCAGATACGCAGTATTTT; CDR3aa: CASSLVVPDTQYF
abundance: once; v_gene: TRBV7-9; d_gene: .; j_gene: TRBJ1-5; CDR3nt: TGTGCCAGCAGCTTAGAACAGGGCCCAGTTAAGCATTTT; CDR3aa: CASSLEQGPVKHF
abundance: .; v_gene: TRBV2; d_gene: TRBD1; j_gene: TRBJ1-2; CDR3nt: TGTGCCAGTCCGAAACAGGGGGCCCTTTATGGCTACACCTTC; CDR3aa: CASPKQGALYGYTF
abundance: .; v_gene: TRBV7-2; d_gene: TRBD2; j_gene: TRBJ2-4; CDR3nt: TGTGCCAGCAGCTCCCTGGGGGGCGGGGGGGACGGAAACATTCAGTACTTC; CDR3aa: CASSSLGGGGDGNIQYF
abundance: .; v_gene: TRBV18; d_gene: .; j_gene: TRBJ2-1; CDR3nt: TGTGCCAGCTCACCAAACGACTTCTCCTACAATGAGCAGTTCTTC; CDR3aa: CASSPNDFSYNEQFF
abundance: .; v_gene: TRBV12-3/TRBV12-4; d_gene: TRBD1; j_gene: TRBJ1-2; CDR3nt: TGTGCCAGCAGTTCCGGGACAGGGCATTTTGGCTACACCTTC; CDR3aa: CASSSGTGHFGYTF
abundance: few; v_gene: TRBV20-1; d_gene: .; j_gene: TRBJ2-1; CDR3nt: TGCAGTGTAACCCAGTTCACTAATCCCCTCTATACCTACAATGAGCAGTTCTTC; CDR3aa: CSVTQFTNPLYTYNEQFF
abundance: .; v_gene: TRBV7-6; d_gene: .; j_gene: TRBJ2-3; CDR3nt: TGTGCCAGCAGGCTAGGGTACACAGATACGCAGTATTTT; CDR3aa: CASRLGYTDTQYF
abundance: .; v_gene: TRBV20-1; d_gene: .; j_gene: TRBJ2-1; CDR3nt: TGCAGTGCTGTGGGACTTACCAATGAGCAGTTCTTC; CDR3aa: CSAVGLTNEQFF
abundance: .; v_gene: TRBV20-1; d_gene: .; j_gene: TRBJ1-4; CDR3nt: TGCAGTGCTACTAGGGGGAATGAAAAACTGTTTTTT; CDR3aa: CSATRGNEKLFF
abundance: .; v_gene: TRBV25-1; d_gene: .; j_gene: TRBJ2-7; CDR3nt: TGTGCCAGCAGTGAATGGGGAGGGGGCTCCTACGAGCAGTACTTC; CDR3aa: CASSEWGGGSYEQYF
abundance: .; v_gene: TRBV7-2; d_gene: .; j_gene: TRBJ2-1; CDR3nt: TGTGCCAGCAGCTTAGTAGGCTTATACAATGGGCAGTTCTTC; CDR3aa: CASSLVGLYNGQFF
abundance: .; v_gene: TRBV7-9; d_gene: .; j_gene: TRBJ2-7; CDR3nt: TGTGCCAGCAGCTTTTATGCGGGACAGCTTAGCTCCTACGAGCAGTACTTC; CDR3aa: CASSFYAGQLSSYEQYF
abundance: .; v_gene: TRBV28; d_gene: .; j_gene: TRBJ1-2; CDR3nt: TGTGCCAGCAGTCGGCCAGGAGAGGGTGGCTACACCTTC; CDR3aa: CASSRPGEGGYTF
abundance: .; v_gene: TRBV7-8; d_gene: .; j_gene: TRBJ1-1; CDR3nt: TGTGCCAGCAGCTTAGTGTGGCTGAAAATGAACACTGAAGCTTTCTTT; CDR3aa: CASSLVWLKMNTEAFF
abundance: .; v_gene: TRBV4-3; d_gene: .; j_gene: TRBJ1-6; CDR3nt: TGCGCCAGCAGCCTTGGAGGGGCCATGTCACCCCTCCACTTT; CDR3aa: CASSLGGAMSPLHF
abundance: few; v_gene: TRBV7-9; d_gene: .; j_gene: TRBJ2-7; CDR3nt: TGTGCCAGCAGCTTATATGGCGGGGTCGAGCAGTACTTC; CDR3aa: CASSLYGGVEQYF
abundance: .; v_gene: TRBV3-1; d_gene: .; j_gene: TRBJ2-3; CDR3nt: TGTGCCAGCAGCCCAAAGGACGGGCTAGATACGCAGTATTTT; CDR3aa: CASSPKDGLDTQYF
abundance: .; v_gene: TRBV10-3; d_gene: TRBD1; j_gene: TRBJ1-1; CDR3nt: TGTGCCATCAGATCACAAGTGGGGACAGCACGGAACACTGAAGCTTTCTTT; CDR3aa: CAIRSQVGTARNTEAFF
abundance: .; v_gene: TRBV6-2/TRBV6-3; d_gene: .; j_gene: TRBJ2-7; CDR3nt: TGTGCCAGCGAGCTAGTCAGGGCCTCCTACGAGCAGTACTTC; CDR3aa: CASELVRASYEQYF
abundance: few; v_gene: TRBV4-3; d_gene: .; j_gene: TRBJ2-4; CDR3nt: TGCGCCAGCAGCCAAGAAGGGAGGAGGGTCGGCAAAAACATTCAGTACTTC; CDR3aa: CASSQEGRRVGKNIQYF
abundance: .; v_gene: TRBV7-9; d_gene: TRBD1; j_gene: TRBJ1-5; CDR3nt: TGTGCCAGCAGCCCTGGACAGGGCCTTCCCGGGGGCAATCAGCCCCAGCATTTT; CDR3aa: CASSPGQGLPGGNQPQHF
abundance: .; v_gene: TRBV7-2; d_gene: TRBD1; j_gene: TRBJ1-2; CDR3nt: TGTGCCAGCAGCCGGACAGGGGGCCTGGGCTACACCTTC; CDR3aa: CASSRTGGLGYTF
abundance: few; v_gene: TRBV6-5; d_gene: .; j_gene: TRBJ1-6; CDR3nt: TGTGCCAGCAGTCGGGGGGGGAATTCACCCCTCCACTTT; CDR3aa: CASSRGGNSPLHF
abundance: .; v_gene: TRBV7-2; d_gene: TRBD2; j_gene: TRBJ2-5; CDR3nt: TGTGCCAGCAGGGACCGGACTAGCGGGAAGACCCAGTACTTC; CDR3aa: CASRDRTSGKTQYF
abundance: .; v_gene: TRBV3-1; d_gene: .; j_gene: TRBJ2-3; CDR3nt: TGTGCCAGCAGTCAACAGACCTTTAGCCCCACAGATACGCAGTATTTT; CDR3aa: CASSQQTFSPTDTQYF
abundance: .; v_gene: TRBV12-3/TRBV12-4; d_gene: TRBD1; j_gene: TRBJ2-5; CDR3nt: TGTGCCAGCAGTGGCGGGACAGGGAGGCAAGAGACCCAGTGCTTC; CDR3aa: CASSGGTGRQETQCF
abundance: .; v_gene: TRBV18; d_gene: TRBD2; j_gene: TRBJ2-1; CDR3nt: TGTGCCAGCTCACCACCTAACCGGGGGACTAGCGGGAGCAATGAGCAGTTCTTC; CDR3aa: CASSPPNRGTSGSNEQFF